This T cell receptor beta chain was captured in a study of T cells in Graves' hyperthyroidism and ophthalmopathy. RNA transcripts gave rise to amplified TCR beta CDR3 regions. TCR CDR3 underwent first-round RT-PCR with the HTBI primer set. From the multiplex PCR reads, TCRdb called clonotypes with MiXCR, one entry per CDR3 protein. The table shows some 600,000 distinct CDR3 sequences, with approximately 13% occurring only once. Note on this clonotype: Antigen unknown. With a much larger clone just one base away, this may be a read error. Likely a read error: the CDR3 ends without its conserved phenylalanine or tryptophan.

Patients were aged 18 to 65, had disease duration under 2 months, and had newly diagnosed hyperthyroidism. Investigators excluded patients with uncontrolled infection, other autoimmune disease, pregnancy or lactation. The germline V gene has CDR1 SGHRS and CDR2 YFSETQ. The CDR3 consists of 13 residues. Trimming removed 0 bases at V and 4 bases at J, with 5 bases between. General study findings and limits: The model forecast ophthalmopathy, anticipating it by a median roughly 6.3 months before onset.

The genes are TRBV5-1 and TRBJ1-5, with no clear D. The TCR was taken from a young woman with Graves' hyperthyroidism that later progressed to Graves' ophthalmopathy. The sequencing input was blood. CDR3 in amino acids: CASSLDINQPQHL. In DNA form, the CDR3 reads TGCGCCAGCAGCTTGGACATAAATCAGCCCCAGCATCTT.